This record looks at one T cell receptor (beta chain) sequence and its context. The antigen remains unidentified. Libraries were prepared by immunoSEQ multiplex PCR; TCRdb keeps only in-frame clonotypes and omits some of them. The sample holds 60,000 to 75,000 clones, about 96% seen once. This specimen comes from a study of cytomegalovirus exposure and HLA in healthy donors. Study results and limitations: For most TCR sequences rarity was the rule, although some public TCRs occurred in many donors. Published work reported that the classifier diagnosed cytomegalovirus status with high specificity and sensitivity. The authors listed 150 to 200 TCR beta chains as cytomegalovirus-associated.

A 120-subject validation cohort, separate from the roughly 670-subject first cohort, supplied the donors. Germline values: CDR1 MNHEY, CDR2 SMNVEV (reference sequence). V lost 7 bases to trimming and J lost 0 bases; unmatched junction nucleotides: 17. This CDR3 comprises 18 residues. The chain joins TRBV27 to TRBJ2-7; 8 bases line up with TRBD2. The receptor was isolated from a man aged 18 to 35 in good health and CMV-seronegative. What was sequenced was PBMCs. CDR3 in DNA: TGTGCCAGCAACAGTCGCGGGAGGCCACCATCTTCCTCCTACGAGCAGTACTTC. Translation: CASNSRGRPPSSSYEQYF.